Below are 28 T cell receptor beta chains sequenced from a single sample in a study of T cell responses to AZD1222 COVID-19 vaccine. Data came from immunoSEQ multiplex PCR; TCRdb stores just in-frame clones and leaves some out. The repertoire holds 100,000 to 150,000 clones, with approximately 88% as singletons. The material sequenced was peripheral blood, taken on day 0 of AZD1222 vaccination. The receptors were sampled from an adult in good health.

V gene TRBV6-5 combines with J gene TRBJ2-3; perhaps TRBD1 as D (6 bases). Germline V gene data show CDR1 as MNHEY and CDR2 as SVGAGI. V gave up 10 bases and J gave up 0 bases, with 11 bases separating them. This CDR3 comprises 13 residues. The CDR3 nucleotides read TGTGCCATCAGGGGCGGGAGCACAGATACGCAGTATTTT. It translates to CAIRGGSTDTQYF.

The CDR3 reads CASSDWWEGAKQPQHF. As DNA, the CDR3 is TGTGCCAGCAGTGATTGGTGGGAGGGGGCAAAGCAGCCCCAGCATTTT. The chain combines TRBV6-1 with TRBJ1-5, with TRBD1 matching over 7 bases. The length of the CDR3 is 16 residues. Germline V gene sequence: CDR1 MNHNS, CDR2 SASEGT. V lost 3 bases and J lost 7; bases outside the gene matches: 12.

The chain is built from TRBV7-9 and TRBJ1-1; D might be TRBD1 (5 bases). V was pared by 2 bases and J by 3 bases, with 10 bases between. CDR1 and CDR2 (germline): SEHNR, FQNEAQ (reference sequence). The CDR3 is 14 residues long. The CDR3 spells CASSLTRGDTEAFF. The CDR3 coding sequence is TGTGCCAGCAGCTTAACCCGAGGGGACACTGAAGCTTTCTTT.

V gene TRBV29-1 combines with J gene TRBJ1-5; D perhaps matches TRBD1 (6 bases). CDR3 size: 13 residues. The germline V and J ends were trimmed by 4 bases and 2 bases, with 9 bases remaining between them. In germline, CDR1 is SQVTM, CDR2 ANQGSEA. CDR3 loop: CSVAGAGNQPQHF. Here the CDR3 DNA reads TGCAGCGTTGCGGGGGCAGGCAATCAGCCCCAGCATTTT.

A single count supports this clone. CDR3 amino acids: CASSQAHSGNTIYF. CDR3 in DNA: TGTGCCAGCAGCCAAGCTCACTCTGGAAACACCATATATTTT. The chain couples TRBV3-1 (or the pseudogene TRBV3-2) to TRBJ1-3; no clear D. The germline CDR1 and CDR2 sequences are LGHDT and YNNKEL (reference sequence). The CDR3 is 14 amino acids. V lost 1 base to trimming and J lost 0 bases, with 4 bases between them.

This chain links TRBV27 with TRBJ1-1; D uncertain. With 0 bases removed from V and 5 bases from J, the gap between germline ends came to 10 bases. CDR3 size: 14 residues. From germline, CDR1 is MNHEY and CDR2 SMNVEV (reference sequence). The CDR3: CASSLSGVGTEAFF. Written as DNA, the CDR3 is TGTGCCAGCAGTTTATCTGGTGTAGGGACTGAAGCTTTCTTT.

The chain couples TRBV7-9 to TRBJ2-2; D remains ambiguous. The CDR3 covers 13 residues. The V end was cut by 5 bases, the J end by 8 bases, with 12 bases between. Per germline, CDR1 SEHNR and CDR2 FQNEAQ (reference sequence). As DNA, the CDR3 is TGTGCCAGCAGCATAGTGGGCACGGGGGAGCTGTTTTTT. It codes for CASSIVGTGELFF.

The chain is built from TRBV2 and TRBJ1-4; D gene uncertain. V lost 7 bases and J lost 0, with 9 bases in between. Germline V CDR1 and CDR2: SNHLY, FYNNEI. This CDR3 contains 14 residues. Here the CDR3 DNA reads TGTGCCAGCAATATACTTGCAACTAATGAAAAACTGTTTTTT. This codes for CASNILATNEKLFF.

V usage is TRBV6-2 or TRBV6-3 and J usage is TRBJ2-7; D ambiguous. V lost 2 bases and J 2 bases, leaving 16 bases between the germline ends. CDR1 is MNHEY, CDR2 SVGEGT, per germline. This CDR3 region has 16 residues. The CDR3 loop reads CASSYNRALGAYEQYF. The CDR3 DNA sequence: TGTGCCAGCAGTTACAACCGGGCCCTAGGAGCCTACGAGCAGTACTTC.

This rearrangement joins TRBV30 to TRBJ1-1; D is possibly TRBD1 (5 bases). Germline CDR1 is GTSNPN and CDR2 is SVGIG (reference sequence). The CDR3 extends over 14 amino acids. With 2 bases removed from V and 2 bases from J, the gap between germline ends came to 12 bases. CDR3 nucleotide sequence: TGTGCCTGGAGTAAGGGTCGGACAAACACTGAAGCTTTCTTT. Translation: CAWSKGRTNTEAFF. The complete variable domain, with remaining parts taken from reference TRBV30 and TRBJ1-1, reads SQTIHQWPATLVQPVGSPLSLECTVEGTSNPNLYWYRQAAGRGLQLLFYSVGIGQISSEVPQNLSASRPQDRQFILSSKKLLLSDSGFYLCAWSKGRTNTEAFFGQGTRLTVV.

V is TRBV28 and J is TRBJ2-7, with D possibly matching TRBD2 (6 bases). Trimming pared 3 bases from V and 3 bases from J, leaving 12 bases between. The CDR3 loop spans 14 amino acids. CDR1 is MDHEN, CDR2 SYDVKM, per germline. The CDR3 sequence: CASSFGGTIYEQYF. CDR3 in DNA: TGTGCCAGCAGTTTTGGAGGGACCATCTACGAGCAGTACTTC.

This sequence joins TRBV19 and TRBJ1-1, with D possibly being TRBD1 (6 bases). Germline-derived CDR1 and CDR2 are LNHDA and SQIVND (reference sequence). The CDR3 loop spans 13 amino acids. The ends were cut back, 6 bases at V and 2 bases at J, with 10 bases in the middle. The CDR3 sequence is CASRDRFNTEAFF. The CDR3 DNA sequence: TGTGCCAGTAGAGACAGGTTTAACACTGAAGCTTTCTTT. Based on the CDR3 plus reference TRBV19 and TRBJ1-1, the full variable domain is DGGITQSPKYLFRKEGQNVTLSCEQNLNHDAMYWYRQDPGQGLRLIYYSQIVNDFQKGDIAEGYSVSREKKESFPLTVTSAQKNPTAFYLCASRDRFNTEAFFGQGTRLTVV.

The chain recombines TRBV11-2 with TRBJ1-2, with D unresolved. The CDR3 runs 14 residues. With 1 base removed from V and 8 bases from J, the gap between germline ends came to 14 bases. Per the germline V gene, CDR1 is SGHAT and CDR2 is FQNNGV. Here the CDR3 reads CASSLGRGPGGYTF. CDR3 coding DNA: TGTGCCAGCAGCTTAGGGCGCGGACCGGGAGGCTACACCTTC.

The chain is built from TRBV9 and TRBJ2-5; 8 bases map to TRBD2. This CDR3 is 16 amino acids long. Losses at the gene ends were 0 bases for V and 5 bases for J; bases not matched to a gene: 9. CDR1 and CDR2 (germline): SGDLS, YYNGEE. As DNA, the CDR3 is TGTGCCAGCAGCGTAGGGAATTTAGCGGGGTGGGAGACCCAGTACTTC. Residues: CASSVGNLAGWETQYF. Filled out from reference TRBV9 and TRBJ2-5, the complete variable domain reads DSGVTQTPKHLITATGQRVTLRCSPRSGDLSVYWYQQSLDQGLQFLIQYYNGEERAKGNILERFSAQQFPDLHSELNLSSLELGDSALYFCASSVGNLAGWETQYFGPGTRLLVL.

The rearrangement links TRBV5-1 to TRBJ2-7; D might be TRBD1 (5 bases). V was cut by 4 bases and J by 1 base, with 12 bases left in between. The CDR3 runs to 14 residues. Germline V gene lookup returns CDR1 SGHRS and CDR2 YFSETQ. This chain's CDR3 is CASSPKTESYEQYF. The CDR3 DNA follows: TGCGCCAGCAGCCCAAAGACAGAATCCTACGAGCAGTACTTC.

V and J are TRBV6-6 and TRBJ1-1; D possibly corresponds to TRBD1 (5 bases). The V end lost 5 bases, the J end lost 1 base, and 11 bases lay between the germline ends. The CDR3 length is 14 residues. Germline V gives CDR1 MNHNY, CDR2 SVGAGI (reference sequence). The CDR3 region is CASSGSTANTEAFF. The CDR3 DNA reads TGTGCCAGCAGTGGCTCGACAGCGAACACTGAAGCTTTCTTT.

The chain recombines TRBV6-5 with TRBJ2-2; D unclear. This CDR3 comprises 15 residues. V was trimmed by 8 bases and J by 0 bases, leaving 13 bases between them. Germline-derived CDR1 and CDR2 are MNHEY and SVGAGI. The CDR3 region is CASFRETTNTGELFF. CDR3 nucleotide sequence: TGTGCCAGCTTCCGAGAGACAACGAACACCGGGGAGCTGTTTTTT.

The J gene is TRBJ2-4, the V gene TRBV18, with 8 bases identical to TRBD2. The CDR3 extends over 15 amino acids. From germline, CDR1 is KGHSH and CDR2 LQKENI. With 6 bases clipped from V and 1 base from J, the junction kept 5 bases outside the gene matches. CDR3: CASSPGGSAKNIQYF. Here the CDR3 DNA reads TGTGCCAGCTCGCCGGGGGGGTCCGCCAAAAACATTCAGTACTTC. The entire variable domain, with the rest obtained from reference TRBV18 and TRBJ2-4, is as follows: NAGVMQNPRHLVRRRGQEARLRCSPMKGHSHVYWYRQLPEEGLKFMVYLQKENIIDESGMPKERFSAEFPKEGPSILRIQQVVRGDSAAYFCASSPGGSAKNIQYFGAGTRLSVL.

A word on this clone: An end of the junction differs from the germline gene, which may be a read error. The rearrangement links TRBV30 to TRBJ1-2; D perhaps matches TRBD1 (5 bases). The CDR3 covers 19 residues. Germline loops: CDR1 GTSNPN, CDR2 SVGIG (reference sequence). The CDR3 spells CAWSRRATGTVGTNYGHTF. As DNA, the CDR3 is TGTGCCTGGAGCCGGAGGGCGACCGGGACGGTCGGAACTAACTATGGCCACACCTTC.

The V call is TRBV19, the J call TRBJ1-4; 10 bases agree with TRBD1. In germline, CDR1 is LNHDA, CDR2 SQIVND (reference sequence). The J segment lost 8 bases and the V segment lost 6 bases, leaving 6 bases of the junction unmatched. This CDR3 comprises 14 residues. DNA for the CDR3: TGTGCCAGTAGGCTGACAGGGGGCCTAGAAAAACTGTTTTTT. Translated, it gives CASRLTGGLEKLFF.

The rearrangement uses TRBV7-8 and TRBJ1-1; TRBD1 aligns across 10 bases. With V trimmed by 5 bases and J by 4 bases, 10 bases remained unmatched. CDR1 is SGHVS, CDR2 FQNEAQ, per germline. This CDR3 comprises 16 residues. The CDR3 reads CASSSPGTGDGTEAFF. As DNA, the CDR3 is TGTGCCAGCAGCAGTCCCGGGACAGGGGATGGCACTGAAGCTTTCTTT.

J is TRBJ2-7 and V is TRBV30, with TRBD1 matching over 7 bases. J was trimmed by 5 bases and V by 3 bases; bases with no gene match: 4. There are 12 residues in the CDR3. The germline gives CDR1 GTSNPN, CDR2 SVGIG (reference sequence). CDR3: CAWSDRVNEQYF. DNA for the CDR3: TGTGCCTGGAGCGACAGGGTTAACGAGCAGTACTTC.

The V and J genes are TRBV10-3 and TRBJ2-7; 10 positions match TRBD2. V lost 8 bases and J lost 6; bases outside the gene matches: 7. The CDR3 runs to 13 residues. Germline-derived CDR1 and CDR2 are ENHRY and SYGVKD. This CDR3 is CAIGSGGVTEQYF. CDR3 sequence (DNA): TGTGCCATCGGAAGCGGGGGGGTAACCGAGCAGTACTTC.

The chain recombines TRBV7-9 with TRBJ1-2; 12 bases are a match to TRBD1. Per germline, CDR1 SEHNR and CDR2 FQNEAQ (reference sequence). Trimming at V came to 6 bases and at J to 7 bases, leaving 9 bases not matched to a gene. The CDR3 covers 15 residues. CDR3 sequence reads: CASSQTGQGAGGYTF. Written as DNA, the CDR3 is TGTGCCAGCAGTCAAACGGGACAGGGGGCAGGTGGCTACACCTTC.

At least ten counts were recorded for this clone. The CDR3 here is CASNIGGRDQPQHF. CDR3 bases: TGTGCCAGTAATATCGGAGGAAGGGATCAGCCCCAGCATTTT. This chain connects TRBV14 to TRBJ1-5; no definite D call. V was cut by 9 bases and J by 5 bases, with 17 bases left in between. The CDR3 extends over 14 amino acids. The germline V gene encodes CDR1 SGHDN and CDR2 FVKESK.

The genes are TRBV6-2 or TRBV6-3 and TRBJ1-6, with D hard to call. The V end was cut by 2 bases, the J end by 9 bases, with 14 bases between. CDR1 is MNHEY, CDR2 SVGEGT, per germline. The length of the CDR3 is 15 residues. In nucleotides, the CDR3 is TGTGCCAGCAGTTACGGCGCAGGTCGGGGTTCACCCCTCCACTTT. Translated: CASSYGAGRGSPLHF.

CDR3 bases: TGTGCCAGCAGTTTATTGGGTCCCTACGAGCAGTACTTC. It yields the protein CASSLLGPYEQYF. The V call is TRBV27, the J call TRBJ2-7; D is unresolved. Germline lookup yields CDR1 MNHEY and CDR2 SMNVEV (reference sequence). The V gene lost 1 base and the J gene lost 2 bases, with 6 bases spanning the gap. The CDR3 sequence is 13 residues long.

The chain employs TRBV5-4 and TRBJ1-3; D not certain. This CDR3 is built from 12 residues. The V and J ends lost 2 bases and 4 bases respectively, with 4 bases between them. Germline values: CDR1 SGHNT, CDR2 YYREEE (reference sequence). The CDR3 nucleotides are TGTGCCAGCAGCTTACAGGGAAACACCATATATTTT. It specifies CASSLQGNTIYF.